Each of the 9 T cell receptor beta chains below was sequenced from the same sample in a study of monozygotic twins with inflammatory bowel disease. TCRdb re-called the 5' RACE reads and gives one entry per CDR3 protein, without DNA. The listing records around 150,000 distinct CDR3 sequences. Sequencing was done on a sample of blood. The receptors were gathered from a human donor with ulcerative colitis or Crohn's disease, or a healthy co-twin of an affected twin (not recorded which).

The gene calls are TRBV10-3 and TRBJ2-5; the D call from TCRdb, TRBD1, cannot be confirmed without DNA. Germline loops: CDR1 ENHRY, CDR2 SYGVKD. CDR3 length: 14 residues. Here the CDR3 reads CAIGSGTGGETQYF.

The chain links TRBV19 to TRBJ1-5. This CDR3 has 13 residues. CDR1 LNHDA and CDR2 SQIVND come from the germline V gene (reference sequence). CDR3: CASSTVTNQPQHF. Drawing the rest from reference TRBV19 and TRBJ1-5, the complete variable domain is DGGITQSPKYLFRKEGQNVTLSCEQNLNHDAMYWYRQDPGQGLRLIYYSQIVNDFQKGDIAEGYSVSREKKESFPLTVTSAQKNPTAFYLCASSTVTNQPQHFGDGTRLSIL.

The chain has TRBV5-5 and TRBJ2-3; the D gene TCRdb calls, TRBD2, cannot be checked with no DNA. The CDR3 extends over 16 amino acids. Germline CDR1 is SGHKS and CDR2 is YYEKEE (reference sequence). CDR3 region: CASSLHRLARADTQYF.

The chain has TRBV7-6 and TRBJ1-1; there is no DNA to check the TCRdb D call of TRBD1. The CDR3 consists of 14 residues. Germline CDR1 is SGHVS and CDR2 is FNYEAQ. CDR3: CASSSYRGRTEAFF.

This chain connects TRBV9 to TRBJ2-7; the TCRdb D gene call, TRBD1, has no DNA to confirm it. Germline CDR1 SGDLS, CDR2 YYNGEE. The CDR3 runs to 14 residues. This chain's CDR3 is CASSGDRLTERQYF.

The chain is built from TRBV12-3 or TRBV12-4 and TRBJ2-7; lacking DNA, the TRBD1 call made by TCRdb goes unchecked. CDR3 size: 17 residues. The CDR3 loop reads CASSLGYPEMSEGEQYF.

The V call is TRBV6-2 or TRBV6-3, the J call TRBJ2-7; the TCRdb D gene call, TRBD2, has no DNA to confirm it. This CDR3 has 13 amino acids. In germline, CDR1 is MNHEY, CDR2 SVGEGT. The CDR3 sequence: CASSYLGHYEQYF.

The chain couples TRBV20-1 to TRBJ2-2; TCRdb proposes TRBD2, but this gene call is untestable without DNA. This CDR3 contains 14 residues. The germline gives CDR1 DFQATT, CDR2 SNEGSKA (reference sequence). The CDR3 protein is CSASGLTNTGELFF.

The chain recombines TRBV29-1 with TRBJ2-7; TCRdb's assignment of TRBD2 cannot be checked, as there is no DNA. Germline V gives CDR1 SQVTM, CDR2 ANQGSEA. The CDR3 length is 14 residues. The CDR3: CSVERLESSYEQYF.